This entry lists 14 T cell receptor beta chains sequenced from one sample in a study of blood T cells in healthy people across ages. Then a second PCR, running roughly 7 to 11 cycles, was carried out with a sample-barcoded 5' primer and a J-beta primer mix. MiXCR was run by TCRdb on the 5' RACE reads, yielding one entry per CDR3 protein. The sample consists of approximately 1.5 million distinct CDR3 sequences, about 35% of them appearing once. Sequencing was done on a sample of blood. Every receptor here comes from a woman aged 30 to 39 in good health.

Only a few counts were recorded for this clonotype. V is TRBV9 and J is TRBJ1-1; unclear D gene. Per the germline V gene, CDR1 is SGDLS and CDR2 is YYNGEE. V lost 0 bases to trimming and J lost 7 bases, with 13 bases between them. The CDR3 runs 14 residues. Here the CDR3 reads CASSVDGPVGEAFF. The CDR3 nucleotides are TGTGCCAGCAGCGTAGACGGGCCCGTCGGTGAAGCTTTCTTT. Drawing the rest from reference TRBV9 and TRBJ1-1, the complete variable domain is DSGVTQTPKHLITATGQRVTLRCSPRSGDLSVYWYQQSLDQGLQFLIQYYNGEERAKGNILERFSAQQFPDLHSELNLSSLELGDSALYFCASSVDGPVGEAFFGQGTRLTVV.

The J gene is TRBJ1-6, the V gene TRBV20-1; D is unresolved. The germline V gene encodes CDR1 DFQATT and CDR2 SNEGSKA (reference sequence). V was pared by 0 bases and J by 7 bases, with 10 bases between. CDR3 length equals 14 residues. This chain's CDR3 is CSAREQMANSPLHF. Here the CDR3 DNA reads TGCAGTGCTAGAGAACAAATGGCGAATTCACCCCTCCACTTT.

A few counts support this clonotype. This chain uses TRBV7-8 with TRBJ2-3, with D possibly being TRBD1 (5 bases). The germline CDR1 and CDR2 sequences are SGHVS and FQNEAQ. The CDR3 sequence is 15 residues long. V lost 5 bases and J lost 6, with 18 bases in between. The CDR3 sequence: CASSPGHPGSDTQYF. DNA for the CDR3: TGTGCCAGCAGCCCCGGACACCCAGGTTCGGATACGCAGTATTTT.

The rearrangement links TRBV6-2 or TRBV6-3 to TRBJ2-3; 9 bases agree with TRBD2. V was pared by 7 bases and J by 3 bases, with 14 bases of the junction left unmatched. The CDR3 covers 17 residues. Per germline, CDR1 MNHEY and CDR2 SVGEGT. The CDR3, as DNA: TGTGCCAGCACCGCGATCGATGGGACTAGCCGAACAGATACGCAGTATTTT. Translation: CASTAIDGTSRTDTQYF.

V usage is TRBV6-2 or TRBV6-3 and J usage is TRBJ1-5; 7 nucleotides agree with TRBD1. CDR1 and CDR2 (germline): MNHEY, SVGEGT. After removal of 5 bases from V and 0 bases from J, the junction contained 7 bases not matched to a gene. The CDR3 covers 16 residues. The CDR3 region is CASSPGQSHSNQPQHF. CDR3 bases: TGTGCCAGCAGTCCGGGACAGTCACATAGCAATCAGCCCCAGCATTTT.

This clonotype was detected a few times. The gene calls are TRBV20-1 and TRBJ2-3; D is unclear. The germline V gene encodes CDR1 DFQATT and CDR2 SNEGSKA (reference sequence). V was clipped by 7 bases and J by 9 bases, with 17 bases between them. This CDR3 contains 12 residues. The CDR3 here is CSGSSKGHTQYF. The CDR3 DNA follows: TGCAGTGGATCCTCCAAGGGTCACACGCAGTATTTT.

The CDR3 DNA follows: TGCAGTGCGACTACAGGGGGCTCCTATAATTCACCCCTCCACTTT. Its protein product is CSATTGGSYNSPLHF. The chain carries TRBV20-1 and TRBJ1-6; 8 nucleotides match TRBD1. The CDR3 length is 15 residues. Germline V gives CDR1 DFQATT, CDR2 SNEGSKA (reference sequence). Losses at the gene ends were 6 bases for V and 0 bases for J; bases not matched to a gene: 4.

Note on this clonotype: A much bigger clone sits one base away, suggesting this may be a read error. This chain connects TRBV6-5 to TRBJ1-2; TRBD1 might be the D (5 bases). Trimming removed 4 bases at V and 4 bases at J, with 25 bases between. Germline CDR1 and CDR2: MNHEY and SVGAGI. The CDR3 runs to 18 residues. DNA for the CDR3: TGTGCCAGCAGTTCCCACGAGGCGTGGTCAGGGCTGGGCTATGGCTACACCTTC. Its protein is CASSSHEAWSGLGYGYTF.

The rearrangement uses TRBV20-1 and TRBJ2-1, with a possible D match to TRBD2 (6 bases). V lost 0 bases to trimming and J lost 7 bases, with 16 bases between them. The CDR3 has 15 residues. CDR1 and CDR2 from the germline V gene are DFQATT and SNEGSKA (reference sequence). The CDR3, as DNA: TGCAGTGCTAGAGATAGGGCGGGAACCCGAAATGAGCAGTTCTTC. This encodes CSARDRAGTRNEQFF.

This chain joins TRBV27 and TRBJ1-2; 11 nucleotides align to TRBD1. The CDR3 is 18 residues long. With V trimmed by 5 bases and J by 1 base, 12 bases remained unmatched. Germline-derived CDR1 and CDR2 are MNHEY and SMNVEV (reference sequence). This CDR3 is CASSLNPGQGDNNYGYTF. The DNA for the CDR3 is TGTGCCAGCAGTCTGAATCCGGGACAGGGGGATAATAACTATGGCTACACCTTC.

This clonotype has more than one count but fewer than ten. This chain uses TRBV20-1 with TRBJ2-6, with a possible D match to TRBD1 (6 bases). Trimming took off 6 bases at V and 0 bases at J, with 9 bases between the two ends. Germline V gene sequence: CDR1 DFQATT, CDR2 SNEGSKA (reference sequence). CDR3 length equals 14 residues. This CDR3 is CSARGNSGANVLTF. The DNA of the CDR3 is TGCAGTGCCAGGGGAAACTCTGGGGCCAACGTCCTGACTTTC.

The rearrangement links TRBV6-4 to TRBJ2-1; D may be TRBD2 (7 bases). V gave up 0 bases and J gave up 10 bases, with 16 bases separating them. CDR3 length equals 15 residues. Germline V gene data show CDR1 as MRHNA and CDR2 as SNTAGT. CDR3 nucleotide sequence: TGTGCCAGCAGTGACTCGTCGGGGGGCGCACGAGAGCAGTTCTTC. Translation gives CASSDSSGGAREQFF.

This clonotype was observed a few times. The CDR3 loop reads CASSSIGYPPDEQYF. The CDR3 nucleotides are TGTGCCAGCAGTAGTATAGGCTACCCCCCTGACGAGCAGTACTTC. V and J are TRBV28 and TRBJ2-7; no definite D call. The CDR3 consists of 15 residues. Trimming took off 5 bases at V and 5 bases at J, with 19 bases between the two ends. CDR1 and CDR2 from the germline V gene are MDHEN and SYDVKM.

The sample holds a few counts of this clonotype. This chain links TRBV7-9 with TRBJ2-1; D is perhaps TRBD2 (5 bases). CDR1 and CDR2 from the germline V gene are SEHNR and FQNEAQ (reference sequence). Trimming shortened V by 5 bases and J by 8 bases, and 16 bases separated the two germline ends. This CDR3 is 14 amino acids long. The CDR3, as DNA: TGTGCCAGCAGCCTCCTGTTGGGGAGCGATGAGCAGTTCTTC. The encoded protein is CASSLLLGSDEQFF. Supplemented by reference TRBV7-9 and TRBJ2-1, the full variable domain reads DTGVSQNPRHKITKRGQNVTFRCDPISEHNRLYWYRQTLGQGPEFLTYFQNEAQLEKSRLLSDRFSAERPKGSFSTLEIQRTEQGDSAMYLCASSLLLGSDEQFFGPGTRLTVL.